This TCR beta chain came from a study of control samples from healthy donors and cancer patients. TCRdb keeps only in-frame clones here, not all; method: immunoSEQ multiplex PCR. The sample consists of about 110,000 clones, around nine tenths of them appearing once. The V end was cut by 6 bases, the J end by 1 base, with 15 bases between. The length of the CDR3 is 15 residues. Germline V CDR1 and CDR2: SEHNR, FQNEAQ (reference sequence). The receptor was isolated from a human donor in good health. The donor label of this sample is uncertain. Sequencing was done on a sample of blood. This chain uses TRBV7-9 with TRBJ1-2, with D unclear. The CDR3 DNA is TGTGCCAGCAGGGACGGTAGAGACCATAACTATGGCTACACCTTC. It is translated as CASRDGRDHNYGYTF.